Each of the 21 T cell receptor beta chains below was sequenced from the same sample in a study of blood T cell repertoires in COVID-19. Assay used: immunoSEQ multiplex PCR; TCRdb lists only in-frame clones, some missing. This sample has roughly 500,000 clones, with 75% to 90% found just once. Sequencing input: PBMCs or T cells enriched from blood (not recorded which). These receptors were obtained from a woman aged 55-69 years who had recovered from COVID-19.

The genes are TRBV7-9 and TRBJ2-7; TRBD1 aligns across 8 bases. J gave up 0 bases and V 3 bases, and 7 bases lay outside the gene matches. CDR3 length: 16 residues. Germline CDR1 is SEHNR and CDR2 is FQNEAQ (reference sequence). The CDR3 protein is CASSFGDRLNSYEQYF. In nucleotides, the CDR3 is TGTGCCAGCAGCTTTGGGGACAGGCTAAACTCCTACGAGCAGTACTTC.

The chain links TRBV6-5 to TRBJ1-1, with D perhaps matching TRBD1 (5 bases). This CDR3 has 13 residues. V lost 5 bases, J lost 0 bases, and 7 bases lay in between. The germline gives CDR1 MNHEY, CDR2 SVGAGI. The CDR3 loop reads CASSQGVNTEAFF. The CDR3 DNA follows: TGTGCCAGCAGTCAGGGCGTGAACACTGAAGCTTTCTTT.

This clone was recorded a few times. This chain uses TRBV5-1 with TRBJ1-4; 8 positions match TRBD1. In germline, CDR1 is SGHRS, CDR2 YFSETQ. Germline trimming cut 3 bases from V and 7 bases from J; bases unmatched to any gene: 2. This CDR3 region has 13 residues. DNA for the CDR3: TGCGCCAGCAGCTGGGACAGGTCTGAAAAACTGTTTTTT. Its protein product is CASSWDRSEKLFF.

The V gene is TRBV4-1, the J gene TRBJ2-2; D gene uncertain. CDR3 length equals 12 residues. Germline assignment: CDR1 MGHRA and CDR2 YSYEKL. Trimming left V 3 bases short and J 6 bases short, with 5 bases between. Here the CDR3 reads CASSHPAGELFF. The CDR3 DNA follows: TGCGCCAGCAGCCACCCGGCCGGGGAGCTGTTTTTT.

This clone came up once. The CDR3 loop reads CASRTIRPGANVLTF. The CDR3 nucleotides are TGCGCCAGCCGGACAATCAGACCTGGGGCCAACGTCCTGACTTTC. This chain uses TRBV5-1 with TRBJ2-6, with a tentative D call TRBD1 (5 bases). V lost 7 bases and J 2 bases, leaving 13 bases between the germline ends. The CDR3 covers 15 residues. CDR1 and CDR2 from the germline V gene are SGHRS and YFSETQ.

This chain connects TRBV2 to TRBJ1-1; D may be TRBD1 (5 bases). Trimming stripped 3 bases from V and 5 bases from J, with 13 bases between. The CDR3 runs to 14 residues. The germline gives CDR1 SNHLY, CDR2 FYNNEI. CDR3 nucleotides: TGTGCCAGCAGTGAGCAGGGACTGAGTACTGAAGCTTTCTTT. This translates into CASSEQGLSTEAFF.

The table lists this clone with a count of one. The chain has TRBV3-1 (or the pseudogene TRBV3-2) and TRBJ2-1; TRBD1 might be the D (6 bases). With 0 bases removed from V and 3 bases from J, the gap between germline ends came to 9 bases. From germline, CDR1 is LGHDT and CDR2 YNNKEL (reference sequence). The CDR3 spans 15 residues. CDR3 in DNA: TGTGCCAGCAGCCAAGATACGACAGGCTACAATGAGCAGTTCTTC. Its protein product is CASSQDTTGYNEQFF.

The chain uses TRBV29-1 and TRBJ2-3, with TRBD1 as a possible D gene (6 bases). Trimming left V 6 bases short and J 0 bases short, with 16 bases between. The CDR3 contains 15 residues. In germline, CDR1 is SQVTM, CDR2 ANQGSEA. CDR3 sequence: CSVRDTGTSTDTQYF. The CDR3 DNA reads TGCAGCGTGAGGGACACAGGAACTAGCACAGATACGCAGTATTTT.

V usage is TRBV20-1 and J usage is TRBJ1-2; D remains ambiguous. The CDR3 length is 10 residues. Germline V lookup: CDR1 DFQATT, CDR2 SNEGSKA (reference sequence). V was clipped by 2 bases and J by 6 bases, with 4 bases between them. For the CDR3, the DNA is TGCAGTGCTAGATCCGATGGCTACACCTTC. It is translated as CSARSDGYTF.

The CDR3 spells CTSSSLAGTGELFF. The CDR3 DNA is TGTACCAGCAGCTCCCTGGCGGGTACCGGGGAGCTGTTTTTT. This sequence joins TRBV21-1 and TRBJ2-2; the DNA was not used to check the table's D call, TRBD2. TRBV21-1 is a pseudogene locus. The CDR3 runs to 14 residues.

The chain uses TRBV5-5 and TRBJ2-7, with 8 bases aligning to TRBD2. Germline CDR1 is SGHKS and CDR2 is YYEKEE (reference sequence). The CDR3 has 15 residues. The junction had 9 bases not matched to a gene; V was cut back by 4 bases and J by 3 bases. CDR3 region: CASSTIAGSHYEQYF. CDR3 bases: TGTGCCAGCAGCACAATAGCGGGGTCCCACTACGAGCAGTACTTC.

The chain's CDR3 is CASSFEDRGYTF. The CDR3 region has the DNA TGTGCCAGCAGCTTCGAGGATCGCGGCTACACCTTC. This chain uses TRBV4-2 with TRBJ1-2; D is ambiguous. The CDR3 is 12 amino acids. In germline, CDR1 is LGHNA, CDR2 YNFKEQ. V lost 5 bases and J 8 bases, leaving 12 bases between the germline ends.

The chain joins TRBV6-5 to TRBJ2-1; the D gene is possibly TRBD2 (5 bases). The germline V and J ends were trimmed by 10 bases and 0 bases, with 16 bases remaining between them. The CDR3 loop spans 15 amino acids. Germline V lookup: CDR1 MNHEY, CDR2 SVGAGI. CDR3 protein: CATGPTGSSYNEQFF. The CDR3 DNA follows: TGTGCCACAGGCCCTACGGGGAGCTCCTACAATGAGCAGTTCTTC.

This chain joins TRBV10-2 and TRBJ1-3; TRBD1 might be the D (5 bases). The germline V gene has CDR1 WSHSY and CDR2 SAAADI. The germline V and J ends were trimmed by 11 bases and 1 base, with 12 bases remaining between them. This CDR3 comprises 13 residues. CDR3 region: CAGGGKSGNTIYF. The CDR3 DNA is TGCGCCGGGGGGGGAAAATCTGGAAACACCATATATTTT.

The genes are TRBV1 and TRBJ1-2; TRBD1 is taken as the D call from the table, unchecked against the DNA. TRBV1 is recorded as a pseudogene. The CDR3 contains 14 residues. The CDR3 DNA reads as TGCACCAGCAGACCAACCGGGACAGAAAGTGGCTACACCTTC. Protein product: CTSRPTGTESGYTF.

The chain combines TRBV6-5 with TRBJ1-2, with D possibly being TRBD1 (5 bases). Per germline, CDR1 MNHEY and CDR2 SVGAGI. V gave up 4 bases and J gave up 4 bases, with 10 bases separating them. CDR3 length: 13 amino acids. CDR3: CASSSGLGYGYTF. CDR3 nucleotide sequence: TGTGCCAGCAGTTCAGGGCTCGGCTATGGCTACACCTTC.

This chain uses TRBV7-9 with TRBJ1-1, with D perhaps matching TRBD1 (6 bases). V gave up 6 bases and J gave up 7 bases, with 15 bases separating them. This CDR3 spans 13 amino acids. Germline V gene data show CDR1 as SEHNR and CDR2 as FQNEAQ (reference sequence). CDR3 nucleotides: TGTGCCAGCAGACCACAGGGCCATAATGAAGCTTTCTTT. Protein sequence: CASRPQGHNEAFF. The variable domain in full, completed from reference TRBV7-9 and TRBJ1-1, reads DTGVSQNPRHKITKRGQNVTFRCDPISEHNRLYWYRQTLGQGPEFLTYFQNEAQLEKSRLLSDRFSAERPKGSFSTLEIQRTEQGDSAMYLCASRPQGHNEAFFGQGTRLTVV.

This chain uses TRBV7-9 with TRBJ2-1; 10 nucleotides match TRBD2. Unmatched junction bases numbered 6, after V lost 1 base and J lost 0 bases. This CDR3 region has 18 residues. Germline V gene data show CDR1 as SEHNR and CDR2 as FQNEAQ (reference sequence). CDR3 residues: CASSLVGSGGVSYNEQFF. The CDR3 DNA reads TGTGCCAGCAGCTTAGTGGGGAGCGGGGGGGTCTCCTACAATGAGCAGTTCTTC.

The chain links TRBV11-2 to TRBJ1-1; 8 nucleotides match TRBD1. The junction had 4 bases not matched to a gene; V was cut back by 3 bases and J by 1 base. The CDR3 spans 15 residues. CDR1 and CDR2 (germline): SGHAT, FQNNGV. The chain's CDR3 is CASSLTGTGNTEAFF. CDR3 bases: TGTGCCAGCAGCTTGACTGGGACAGGGAACACTGAAGCTTTCTTT.

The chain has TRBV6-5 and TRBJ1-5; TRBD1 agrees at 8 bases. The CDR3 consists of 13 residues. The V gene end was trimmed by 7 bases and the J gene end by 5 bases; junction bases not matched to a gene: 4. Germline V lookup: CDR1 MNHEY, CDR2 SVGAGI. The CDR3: CASKGTGHQPQHF. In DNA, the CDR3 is TGTGCCAGCAAAGGGACAGGCCATCAGCCCCAGCATTTT.

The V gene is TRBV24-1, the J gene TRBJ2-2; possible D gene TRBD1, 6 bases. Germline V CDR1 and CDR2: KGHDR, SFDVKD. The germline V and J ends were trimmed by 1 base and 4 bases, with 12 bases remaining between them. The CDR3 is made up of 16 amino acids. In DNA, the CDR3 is TGTGCCACCAGTGATTTCAACCGACAGGCCACCGGGGAGCTGTTTTTT. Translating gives CATSDFNRQATGELFF.